Below are 18 T cell receptor beta chains sequenced from a single sample in a study of blood T cell repertoires in COVID-19. Clones were sequenced by immunoSEQ multiplex PCR, and TCRdb holds only the in-frame ones, with some missing. The sample records approximately 170,000 clones, approximately 86% being singletons. The material sequenced was peripheral blood. All receptors derive from a woman aged 80 or older with COVID-19, enrolled during active disease.

V gene TRBV25-1 combines with J gene TRBJ2-4; D is possibly TRBD2 (6 bases). Per the germline V gene, CDR1 is MGHDK and CDR2 is SYGVNS. V dropped 1 base and J dropped 1 base, with 8 bases sitting between them. The CDR3 has 15 amino acids. The DNA of the CDR3 is TGTGCCAGCAGTGAATCTGGAGGGGCCAAAAACATTCAGTACTTC. Its protein is CASSESGGAKNIQYF.

The chain combines TRBV7-2 with TRBJ2-5, with a weak D call TRBD2 (7 bases). V was trimmed by 3 bases and J by 7 bases, leaving 21 bases between them. The CDR3 runs to 16 residues. CDR1 SGHTA and CDR2 FQGNSA come from the germline V gene. The CDR3 loop is CASSFGGTTGARTQYF. The CDR3 bases are TGTGCCAGCAGCTTTGGAGGGACTACGGGGGCCAGGACCCAGTACTTC.

The chain links TRBV18 to TRBJ1-6; TRBD1 might be the D (5 bases). Trimming took off 0 bases at V and 17 bases at J, with 17 bases between the two ends. The CDR3 spans 14 residues. Germline CDR1 reads KGHSH; CDR2 reads LQKENI. The CDR3 loop is CASSPPGQVLSIHF. Written as DNA, the CDR3 is TGTGCCAGCTCACCACCGGGGCAGGTTTTGAGTATCCACTTT.

This clone has just one count. J is TRBJ1-2 and V is TRBV19; D is unclear. This CDR3 is 13 amino acids long. The V end was cut by 4 bases, the J end by 4 bases, with 10 bases between. The germline V gene has CDR1 LNHDA and CDR2 SQIVND (reference sequence). For the CDR3, the DNA is TGTGCCAGTAGTACCACAGATGTCTATGGCTACACCTTC. Protein: CASSTTDVYGYTF.

This chain connects TRBV5-1 to TRBJ1-4, with D possibly being TRBD1 (5 bases). The germline V and J ends were trimmed by 0 bases and 1 base, with 16 bases remaining between them. CDR1 and CDR2 from the germline V gene are SGHRS and YFSETQ. The CDR3 has 18 residues. The CDR3 DNA follows: TGCGCCAGCAGCTTGGGAATAGGTGGCGGGGGAACTAATGAAAAACTGTTTTTT. Translated: CASSLGIGGGGTNEKLFF.

A few counts support this clone. This chain connects TRBV5-1 to TRBJ1-2; 8 bases align to TRBD1. V gave up 4 bases and J gave up 3 bases; unmatched junction bases: 8. CDR1 is SGHRS and CDR2 is YFSETQ in the germline V gene. This CDR3 is built from 15 residues. In DNA form, the CDR3 reads TGCGCCAGCAGCACCGGACAGGGACGTTACTATGGCTACACCTTC. Its protein is CASSTGQGRYYGYTF.

The gene calls are TRBV9 and TRBJ2-3; maybe TRBD1 (5 bases). CDR1 and CDR2 (germline): SGDLS, YYNGEE. V lost 4 bases and J 4 bases, leaving 13 bases between the germline ends. This CDR3 comprises 14 residues. The CDR3, as DNA: TGTGCCAGCAGCCGTCTGGGGCGTCCAGATACGCAGTATTTT. This translates into CASSRLGRPDTQYF.

The genes are TRBV7-8 and TRBJ1-1; D is possibly TRBD1 (6 bases). The germline V gene encodes CDR1 SGHVS and CDR2 FQNEAQ. The CDR3 consists of 15 residues. Trimming left V 3 bases short and J 0 bases short, with 11 bases between. The CDR3 protein is CASSLARDMNTEAFF. The CDR3, as DNA: TGTGCCAGCAGCTTGGCCAGGGACATGAACACTGAAGCTTTCTTT.

This clone has just one count. The J gene is TRBJ1-5, the V gene TRBV3-1 (or the pseudogene TRBV3-2); D remains ambiguous. CDR1 and CDR2 (germline): LGHDT, YNNKEL (reference sequence). V was trimmed by 4 bases and J by 7 bases, leaving 8 bases between them. The CDR3 has 12 residues. In nucleotides, the CDR3 is TGTGCCAGCAGCCTACCGGGACAGCCCCAGCATTTT. Its translation: CASSLPGQPQHF.

The table lists this clone with a count of one. This chain links TRBV10-3 with TRBJ1-2; TRBD1 matches 10 bases. CDR1 is ENHRY, CDR2 SYGVKD, per germline. Trimming cost V 4 bases and J 8 bases; bases outside gene matches: 7. The CDR3 runs to 14 residues. CDR3 coding DNA: TGTGCCATCAGTGGGGACAGGGGTACGAGGGGCTACACCTTC. This encodes CAISGDRGTRGYTF.

This clone showed up just a few times. V usage is TRBV20-1 and J usage is TRBJ2-7, with 10 bases identical to TRBD2. CDR1 and CDR2 from the germline V gene are DFQATT and SNEGSKA (reference sequence). Trimming removed 3 bases from V and 7 bases from J; junction bases left unmatched: 9. The CDR3 contains 14 residues. The CDR3 here is CSASRLAGESEQYF. CDR3 in DNA: TGCAGTGCTAGTCGGCTAGCGGGAGAGTCAGAGCAGTACTTC.

The CDR3 sequence: CASSSVPNYGYTF. The CDR3 DNA is TGCGCCAGCAGCTCTGTTCCTAACTATGGCTACACCTTC. The gene calls are TRBV5-1 and TRBJ1-2; no clear D. CDR1 SGHRS and CDR2 YFSETQ come from the germline V gene. The V and J ends lost 3 bases and 0 bases respectively, with 6 bases between them. There are 13 residues in the CDR3.

The CDR3 coding sequence is TGTGCCAGCAGCCACCTAACTAGTGTTAAGCAGTACTTC. It specifies CASSHLTSVKQYF. The chain employs TRBV3-1 (or the pseudogene TRBV3-2) and TRBJ2-7, with D possibly being TRBD2 (5 bases). The CDR3 is made up of 13 amino acids. Germline-derived CDR1 and CDR2 are LGHDT and YNNKEL (reference sequence). With 3 bases removed from V and 8 bases from J, the gap between germline ends came to 14 bases.

This chain links TRBV5-1 with TRBJ2-1, with 8 bases matching TRBD2. After removal of 0 bases from V and 6 bases from J, the junction contained 5 bases not matched to a gene. The CDR3 sequence is 15 residues long. From germline, CDR1 is SGHRS and CDR2 YFSETQ. In nucleotides, the CDR3 is TGCGCCAGCAGCTTGGAACCGGGACTAGGCAATGAGCAGTTCTTC. Its translation: CASSLEPGLGNEQFF.

This rearrangement joins TRBV10-3 to TRBJ2-7, with 13 positions matching TRBD2. The CDR3 runs 14 residues. Trimming took 10 bases from V and 1 from J; bases not matched to a gene: 4. Germline CDR1 reads ENHRY; CDR2 reads SYGVKD. In DNA form, the CDR3 reads TGTGCCACGGGACTAGCGGGATCTTCCTACGAGCAGTACTTC. Its protein product is CATGLAGSSYEQYF.

The V gene is TRBV11-2, the J gene TRBJ1-1; D may be TRBD1 (5 bases). CDR3 length equals 14 residues. V was trimmed by 4 bases and J by 4 bases, leaving 13 bases between them. Per the germline V gene, CDR1 is SGHAT and CDR2 is FQNNGV. CDR3 sequence: CASSSVGGGTEAFF. The DNA for the CDR3 is TGTGCCAGCAGCTCCGTGGGGGGTGGCACTGAAGCTTTCTTT.

The rearrangement uses TRBV29-1 and TRBJ2-7, with a tentative D call TRBD1 (6 bases). The CDR3 is 12 residues long. CDR1 and CDR2 (germline): SQVTM, ANQGSEA. V was pared by 6 bases and J by 2 bases, with 11 bases between. The CDR3 here is CSVSTGTYEQYF. CDR3 nucleotide sequence: TGCAGCGTCTCTACAGGGACCTACGAGCAGTACTTC.

The chain combines TRBV7-2 with TRBJ1-5; unclear D gene. Trimming pared 2 bases from V and 5 bases from J, leaving 7 bases between. This CDR3 has 13 amino acids. The V gene's germline CDR1 is SGHTA and CDR2 FQGNSA. The CDR3 region has the DNA TGTGCCAGCAGCTTATTCTTCGATCAGCCCCAGCATTTT. It codes for CASSLFFDQPQHF.